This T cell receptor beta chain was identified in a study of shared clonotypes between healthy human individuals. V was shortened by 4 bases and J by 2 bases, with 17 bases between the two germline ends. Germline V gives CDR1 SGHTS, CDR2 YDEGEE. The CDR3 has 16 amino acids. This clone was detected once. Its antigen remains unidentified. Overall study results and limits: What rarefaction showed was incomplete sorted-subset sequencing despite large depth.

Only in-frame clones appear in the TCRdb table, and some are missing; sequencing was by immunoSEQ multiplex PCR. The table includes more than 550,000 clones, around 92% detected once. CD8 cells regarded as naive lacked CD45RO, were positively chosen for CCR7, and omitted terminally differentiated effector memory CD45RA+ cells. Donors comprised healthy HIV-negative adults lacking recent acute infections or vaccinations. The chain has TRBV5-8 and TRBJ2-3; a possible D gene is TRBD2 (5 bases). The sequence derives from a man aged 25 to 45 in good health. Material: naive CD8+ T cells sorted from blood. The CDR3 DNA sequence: TGTGCCAGCAGCACTGGATTGGCGAGGGTCACAGATACGCAGTATTTT. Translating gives CASSTGLARVTDTQYF.